This entry features one TCR beta chain sequence. This clone was seen just once. The antigen it binds to is not known. No clone much larger than this one lies a single base away; base qualities are absent. CD8 naive samples consisted of CD45RO-negative cells that were positively selected for CCR7, yielding a CD45RA+CCR7+ population without TemRA cells. Donors were healthy HIV-negative adults with no recently reported acute infections or vaccinations. Every donor was a Caucasian adult residing in Nashville, Tennessee, USA. Blood was collected by leukapheresis, and PBMCs were isolated by Ficoll-Histopaque density gradient centrifugation and then cryopreserved in liquid nitrogen vapor phase. Analytical flow cytometry was used to check the purity and quantity of each magnetically sorted T cell population. Genomic DNA was isolated from every sorted fraction and measured by UV absorbance on a Nanodrop 2000c.

This sample stems from a study of shared clonotypes between healthy human individuals (dated by TCRdb to between 2020 and 2021). Concerning the study at large: A couple of women and a few men aged 18 to 49 years were included in the cohort. For each donor, three plates each were used for CD4 naive and CD4 memory, two plates were used for CD8 naive, and one plate was used for CD8 memory. The study deeply sequenced blood TCR repertoires of about five healthy adults to estimate repertoire size and the extent of clonotype sharing between individuals. Different laboratories and diverse techniques were used to prepare libraries and sequence TCR repertoires, to increase sequencing depth and limit assay-specific biases. Between about 0.8 and 9 billion PBMCs per donor were obtained by leukapheresis. Summary of the overall study and its limitations: Incomplete sequencing was indicated by rarefaction of sorted-subset datasets, despite the large sequencing depth. Compared with non-shared clonotypes, the clonotypes found in all four sorted-subset donors had higher generation probabilities. Sampling was limited to blood, and TCR repertoires in tissue likely differ from TCR repertoires in blood. Roughly 5.2% of naive CD4, 3.5% of naive CD8, around 2.3% of memory CD4, and 0.4% of memory CD8 clonotypes were shared across a few donors. Estimated clonotype richness was generally larger for naive than for memory subsets. The small number of donors limited the genetic and exposure-history diversity represented. Pairwise subsampling led to the expectation that sequencing depth would affect the degree of clonotype sharing among donors.

Using the deep immunoSEQ assay, TCR CDR3 regions were amplified from genomic DNA by multiplex PCR. For each cell subset, the extracted genomic DNA was distributed evenly across all wells of several immunoSEQ 96-well plates, and each plate served as one replicate. For sorted subsets, each replicate PCR was loaded with roughly 0.2 ug genomic DNA, equivalent to 30,000 or so T cell genomes. Purified libraries were quantified with a Qubit 3.0 fluorometer, sized on a Bioanalyzer 2100, and re-quantified with the KAPA Library Quantification kit. Every immunoSEQ 96-well plate was sequenced on a separate single-read 150-cycle Illumina NextSeq 550 flow cell. Per the original workflow: The immunoSEQ output contained only junctional sequences without quality scores, so filtering could not match that applied to full-length reads. To assign V/J genes and CDR3, sequences were annotated using PyIR, a Python wrapper for IgBLAST v1.9, with IMGT germline references. Reads were removed for weak V/J assignments (E-value above 1e-6), missing CDR3, stop codons, out-of-frame junctions, or ambiguous translated residues. V3J clonotypes were defined as sequences sharing an identical inferred V gene, J gene, and CDR3 amino acid sequence. To compute the percentage overlap between repertoires, the number of shared unique clonotypes was divided by the size of the smaller repertoire. Three approaches were used to assess repertoire richness: RTK rarefaction, the Chao1 estimator, and Recon v2.1 estimates of unobserved clonotypes. For all TCRbeta clonotypes obtained by the gDNA method from a handful of donors, generation probabilities were computed with OLGA. TCRdb holds this immuneACCESS table with in-frame rearrangements only. Some clones are missing; in checked studies, unresolved V genes explain under half, and the rest has no known cause. The D gene and trimming were derived from the DNA, and the V and J assignments and clone size from that table. The sample table records about 750,000 clones; nearly 95% of these occur just once. Together, the top ten hold less than 25% of the sample.

Sequencing was performed on naive CD8+ T cells sorted from blood. The cell subset or site label of this sample denotes: CD45RA+CCR7+. The TCR comes from a young man in good health.

CDR3 sequence: CASSPGQPVEETQYF. The nucleotide sequence is TGTGCCAGCAGCCCGGGACAGCCGGTGGAAGAGACCCAGTACTTC. Rearrangement joined TRBV7-9 to TRBJ2-5; 7 middle bases align to TRBD1. Unmatched junction bases come to 9, with V trimmed by 5 bases and J by 3 bases. Its CDR3 holds 15 amino acids, cysteine through phenylalanine. Of all the DNA, just the CDR3 is kept, 45 bases in frame from base 1. The germline V gene (reference sequence) yields SEHNR for CDR1 and FQNEAQ for CDR2.